This T cell receptor (beta chain) was obtained from a study of cytomegalovirus exposure and HLA in healthy donors. Study conclusions and caveats: HLA alleles were associated with some 17,000 TCR beta sequences in a later analysis at 0.05 false discovery rate.

Details on this clone: As yet, its antigen is unknown.

Researchers ran the PCR with 60 Vbeta and 13 Jbeta primers. Repertoires were generated with immunoSEQ multiplex PCR, while TCRdb's copy carries only in-frame clones and drops some. The table lists just over 200,000 clones, around 83% of them singletons, with less than 3.5% in the top ten. Sequenced: PBMCs. This receptor was taken from a woman aged 40 to 49 in good health and CMV-seronegative.

CDR3 nucleotide sequence: TGTGCCAGCAGCTTAGTGGTCGGTACCTACGAGCAGTACTTC. Translating gives CASSLVVGTYEQYF. The V and J genes are TRBV7-8 and TRBJ2-7; D is unclear. This CDR3 has 14 residues. V gave up 1 base and J gave up 2 bases, with 9 bases separating them. Germline values: CDR1 SGHVS, CDR2 FQNEAQ.